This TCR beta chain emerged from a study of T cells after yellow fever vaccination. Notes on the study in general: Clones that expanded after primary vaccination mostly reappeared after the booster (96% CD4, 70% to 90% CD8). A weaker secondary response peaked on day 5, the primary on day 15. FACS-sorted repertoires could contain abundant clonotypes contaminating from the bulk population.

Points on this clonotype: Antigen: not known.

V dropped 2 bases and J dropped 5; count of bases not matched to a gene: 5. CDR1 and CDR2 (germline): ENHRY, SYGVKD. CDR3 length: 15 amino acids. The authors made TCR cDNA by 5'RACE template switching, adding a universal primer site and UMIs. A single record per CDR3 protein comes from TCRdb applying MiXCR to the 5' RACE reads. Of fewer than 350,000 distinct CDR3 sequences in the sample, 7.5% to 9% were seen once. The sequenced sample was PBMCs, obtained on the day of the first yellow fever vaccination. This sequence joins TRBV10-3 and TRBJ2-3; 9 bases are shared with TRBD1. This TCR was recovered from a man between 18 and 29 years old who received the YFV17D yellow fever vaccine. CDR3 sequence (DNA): TGTGCCATCAGTGAGGAGGGACAGGGAAAAGATACGCAGTATTTT. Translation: CAISEEGQGKDTQYF.